These 30 T cell receptor beta chains originate from one sample sequenced in a study of cytomegalovirus exposure and HLA in healthy donors. With 60 Vbeta and 13 Jbeta primers, the PCR was carried out. Generated by immunoSEQ multiplex PCR, the TCRdb table keeps only in-frame clones and is missing some. This table has 150,000 to 200,000 clones, more than 65% appearing once. The sample comprised PBMCs. The receptors originated from a man between 50 and 59 years old in good health and CMV-seropositive.

This chain connects TRBV13 to TRBJ2-1, with TRBD2 matching 10 bases. The CDR3 is 14 amino acids. The ends lost 5 bases at V and 4 bases at J; junction bases unmatched: 2. Germline CDR1 and CDR2: PRHDT and FYEKMQ (reference sequence). CDR3 nucleotide sequence: TGTGCCAGCAGCCTTAGCGGGGGGTACAATGAGCAGTTCTTC. It is translated as CASSLSGGYNEQFF.

The genes are TRBV6-6 and TRBJ2-1; 7 bases line up with TRBD2. The germline gives CDR1 MNHNY, CDR2 SVGAGI (reference sequence). Germline trimming cut 5 bases from V and 6 bases from J; bases unmatched to any gene: 13. The CDR3 extends over 16 amino acids. The CDR3 DNA reads as TGTGCCAGCAGTCCATTAGTGGCGGGAGTAACCAATGAGCAGTTCTTC. Residues: CASSPLVAGVTNEQFF.

This clone was recorded once. Mismatch with germline at one junction end may stem from a read error. The V gene is TRBV18, the J gene TRBJ2-5; D is unclear. The J call could be wrong; TRBJ2-7 is a better fit for the DNA end. Germline assignment: CDR1 KGHSH and CDR2 LQKENI. The CDR3 runs to 13 residues. As DNA, the CDR3 is TGTGCCAGCCCACCAATAGACTCCTACGAGCAGTACTTC. Translated: CASPPIDSYEQYF.

The gene calls are TRBV4-1 and TRBJ2-7, with TRBD1 as a possible D gene (5 bases). Germline V gene sequence: CDR1 MGHRA, CDR2 YSYEKL. This CDR3 is built from 15 residues. Trimming left V 1 base short and J 3 bases short, with 13 bases between. This chain's CDR3 is CASSQAGRELYEQYF. DNA for the CDR3: TGCGCCAGCAGCCAAGCGGGCAGGGAACTCTACGAGCAGTACTTC.

The chain links TRBV2 to TRBJ2-1; the D gene is possibly TRBD1 (5 bases). V lost 7 bases and J lost 1, with 17 bases in between. Germline V lookup: CDR1 SNHLY, CDR2 FYNNEI. The CDR3 sequence is 16 residues long. CDR3 in amino acids: CASTPKGQGSYNEQFF. CDR3 in DNA: TGTGCCAGCACTCCGAAGGGGCAGGGATCCTACAATGAGCAGTTCTTC.

The chain links TRBV5-4 to TRBJ1-1; 7 nucleotides align to TRBD1. The CDR3 is 14 amino acids. Looked up from germline, CDR1 is SGHNT and CDR2 is YYREEE (reference sequence). The ends lost 3 bases at V and 4 bases at J; junction bases unmatched: 6. The DNA of the CDR3 is TGTGCCAGCAGCTACGGACAGGCGACCACTGAAGCTTTCTTT. Translated: CASSYGQATTEAFF.

This sequence joins TRBV5-1 and TRBJ2-5; D call uncertain. CDR3 size: 15 residues. Germline CDR1 is SGHRS and CDR2 is YFSETQ. The germline V and J ends were trimmed by 0 bases and 3 bases, with 12 bases remaining between them. CDR3 nucleotides: TGCGCCAGCAGCTTGGTACTGGGCGTGAAAGAGACCCAGTACTTC. Protein product: CASSLVLGVKETQYF.

This clone was seen a single time. This chain links TRBV25-1 with TRBJ2-7; 10 bases align to TRBD1. This CDR3 spans 15 amino acids. The J segment lost 3 bases and the V segment lost 4 bases, leaving 6 bases of the junction unmatched. The germline CDR1 and CDR2 sequences are MGHDK and SYGVNS. CDR3 in DNA: TGTGCCAGCAGTGGGGGACAGGGGATCTACTACGAGCAGTACTTC. Its translation: CASSGGQGIYYEQYF.

The CDR3 region is CASSLEGDTEQFF. The CDR3 nucleotides read TGTGCCAGCAGCTTAGAGGGGGATACCGAGCAGTTCTTC. This rearrangement joins TRBV7-2 to TRBJ2-1; TRBD1 might be the D (6 bases). Germline CDR1 reads SGHTA; CDR2 reads FQGNSA. The CDR3 runs to 13 residues. Trimming pared 1 base from V and 10 bases from J, leaving 11 bases between.

CDR3 nucleotides: TGTGCCAGCAGGTCGGGACTTTTAAGCTACACCTTC. This sequence encodes CASRSGLLSYTF. This sequence joins TRBV5-8 and TRBJ1-2; D might be TRBD1 (5 bases). V lost 5 bases, J lost 9 bases, and 14 bases lay in between. CDR3 length: 12 residues. Per the germline V gene, CDR1 is SGHTS and CDR2 is YDEGEE.

The chain couples TRBV5-1 to TRBJ2-5; 12 bases fit TRBD2. The CDR3 totals 16 residues. CDR1 is SGHRS and CDR2 is YFSETQ in the germline V gene. V lost 4 bases, J lost 3 bases, and 7 bases stayed unmatched. Here the CDR3 reads CASSTRLAGEKETQYF. For the CDR3, the DNA is TGCGCCAGCAGCACCAGACTAGCGGGGGAAAAAGAGACCCAGTACTTC.

This clone was observed once. The J gene is TRBJ2-1, the V gene TRBV7-9; 7 bases agree with TRBD2. The CDR3 has 16 amino acids. The trim removed 7 bases at V and 6 bases at J, leaving 15 bases unmatched. Germline V lookup: CDR1 SEHNR, CDR2 FQNEAQ (reference sequence). The CDR3 region has the DNA TGTGCCAGCACCACGCCGGGGGGAGCGGCGTTCAATGAGCAGTTCTTC. The encoded protein is CASTTPGGAAFNEQFF.

CDR3: CASSQDETGGQPQHF. CDR3 nucleotides: TGCGCCAGCAGCCAAGACGAGACAGGGGGTCAGCCCCAGCATTTT. V is TRBV4-1 and J is TRBJ1-5; 9 bases align to TRBD1. The CDR3 runs 15 residues. CDR1 MGHRA and CDR2 YSYEKL come from the germline V gene. J gave up 6 bases and V 0 bases, and 3 bases lay outside the gene matches.

This clone appeared once. The V gene is TRBV21-1, the J gene TRBJ2-3; the DNA was not compared with TRBD2, the D call given in the table. TRBV21-1 is a listed pseudogene. The CDR3 spans 16 residues. The CDR3 sequence is CASSTSRRRGSDTQYF. In DNA, the CDR3 is TGTGCCAGCAGCACCTCTCGGAGGCGGGGCTCAGATACGCAGTATTTT.

This clone was counted once. V usage is TRBV7-9 and J usage is TRBJ1-2, with D unresolved. The length of the CDR3 is 12 residues. The germline gives CDR1 SEHNR, CDR2 FQNEAQ (reference sequence). V gave up 3 bases and J gave up 7 bases, with 9 bases separating them. CDR3 bases: TGTGCCAGCAGCTTCTCTAGTGGTGGCTACACCTTC. It is translated as CASSFSSGGYTF. The full variable domain, its missing parts supplied by reference TRBV7-9 and TRBJ1-2, is DTGVSQNPRHKITKRGQNVTFRCDPISEHNRLYWYRQTLGQGPEFLTYFQNEAQLEKSRLLSDRFSAERPKGSFSTLEIQRTEQGDSAMYLCASSFSSGGYTFGSGTRLTVV.

The chain joins TRBV6-1 to TRBJ1-4; 8 bases fit TRBD1. Germline lookup yields CDR1 MNHNS and CDR2 SASEGT. The CDR3 is made up of 15 amino acids. After removal of 5 bases from V and 14 bases from J, the junction contained 16 bases not matched to a gene. The CDR3 loop is CASSTHLGGQGTLFF. The DNA of the CDR3 is TGTGCCAGCAGTACCCACCTAGGAGGACAGGGTACGCTGTTTTTT.

This sequence joins TRBV7-9 and TRBJ2-1; 8 nucleotides agree with TRBD2. J lost 5 bases, V lost 5 bases, and 5 bases had no gene match. The CDR3 runs 14 residues. Germline values: CDR1 SEHNR, CDR2 FQNEAQ (reference sequence). In DNA, the CDR3 is TGTGCCAGCAGCCCCGGGACTAGGAACAATGAGCAGTTCTTC. It specifies CASSPGTRNNEQFF.

The chain links TRBV5-1 to TRBJ2-1; D unresolved. V was cut by 1 base and J by 10 bases, with 9 bases left in between. The CDR3 spans 12 residues. Germline V CDR1 and CDR2: SGHRS, YFSETQ. The CDR3 protein is CASSLPSAEQFF. DNA for the CDR3: TGCGCCAGCAGCTTGCCGAGTGCCGAGCAGTTCTTC.

CDR3 coding DNA: TGTGCCAGCAGTTTTCCTAGGGGACAGGGGAGAGGTACGCAGTATTTT. Its protein product is CASSFPRGQGRGTQYF. The V and J genes are TRBV28 and TRBJ2-3; TRBD1 matches at 10 bases. CDR3 length: 16 residues. Trimming at V came to 3 bases and at J to 8 bases, leaving 11 bases not matched to a gene. From germline, CDR1 is MDHEN and CDR2 SYDVKM.

The V and J genes are TRBV6-5 and TRBJ1-5; 8 bases match TRBD1. Per the germline V gene, CDR1 is MNHEY and CDR2 is SVGAGI. V lost 0 bases to trimming and J lost 6 bases; unmatched junction nucleotides: 7. This CDR3 comprises 16 residues. The CDR3 bases are TGTGCCAGCAGTTACTCCGGACAGGGCGGGAGTCAGCCCCAGCATTTT. Translated: CASSYSGQGGSQPQHF.

This chain links TRBV18 with TRBJ2-5; TRBD1 is a possible D gene (6 bases). Per the germline V gene, CDR1 is KGHSH and CDR2 is LQKENI. The CDR3 consists of 14 residues. The V and J ends lost 2 bases and 2 bases respectively, with 9 bases between them. The CDR3 sequence: CASSPGTPQETQYF. The DNA for the CDR3 is TGTGCCAGCTCACCAGGGACACCTCAAGAGACCCAGTACTTC.

The chain employs TRBV5-4 and TRBJ2-3; 7 bases align to TRBD2. V shed 4 bases, J shed 2 bases, and the junction held 7 bases outside the gene matches. This CDR3 comprises 15 residues. Per germline, CDR1 SGHNT and CDR2 YYREEE (reference sequence). The CDR3 loop is CASSPSGSVTDTQYF. CDR3 nucleotides: TGTGCCAGCAGCCCTAGCGGCTCCGTCACAGATACGCAGTATTTT.

This clone has a handful of counts. The chain links TRBV19 to TRBJ1-4; 7 bases line up with TRBD1. The V and J ends lost 5 bases and 4 bases, in that order; junction bases with no gene match: 4. The germline V gene encodes CDR1 LNHDA and CDR2 SQIVND (reference sequence). CDR3 length: 14 amino acids. The CDR3 is CASSDRDSNEKLFF. DNA of the CDR3: TGTGCCAGTAGTGACCGGGACAGTAATGAAAAACTGTTTTTT.

This clone was seen a few times. The V and J genes are TRBV6-1 and TRBJ1-3; no definite D call. This CDR3 contains 14 residues. Looked up from germline, CDR1 is MNHNS and CDR2 is SASEGT. The germline V and J ends were trimmed by 3 bases and 0 bases, with 6 bases remaining between them. CDR3 nucleotides: TGTGCCAGCAGTGACAGAAGCTCTGGAAACACCATATATTTT. It is translated as CASSDRSSGNTIYF.

This chain connects TRBV27 to TRBJ1-5, with 7 bases matching TRBD1. V lost 2 bases and J lost 6; bases outside the gene matches: 13. The CDR3 is 17 amino acids. Germline CDR1 MNHEY, CDR2 SMNVEV (reference sequence). CDR3 coding DNA: TGTGCCAGCAGTTTACGCCCCCCCCGACAGGGAGGTCAGCCCCAGCATTTT. Protein sequence: CASSLRPPRQGGQPQHF.

V gene TRBV29-1 combines with J gene TRBJ2-5; 9 positions match TRBD1. Germline lookup yields CDR1 SQVTM and CDR2 ANQGSEA. J gave up 5 bases and V 2 bases, and 6 bases lay outside the gene matches. The CDR3 is 14 amino acids. The chain's CDR3 is CSVEWGQGGETQYF. The CDR3 DNA reads TGCAGCGTTGAATGGGGACAGGGCGGGGAGACCCAGTACTTC.

In its sample, this clone was seen once. The chain recombines TRBV5-5 with TRBJ1-1; the D is unclear. The germline V gene has CDR1 SGHKS and CDR2 YYEKEE (reference sequence). Trimming removed 0 bases at V and 1 base at J, with 16 bases between. The CDR3 length is 17 residues. The CDR3 nucleotides read TGTGCCAGCAGCTTGGGCTTCGGGGAGATCCCGAACACTGAAGCTTTCTTT. This gives the protein CASSLGFGEIPNTEAFF.

V usage is TRBV5-1 and J usage is TRBJ2-5; tentative D call: TRBD2 (5 bases). The CDR3 has 14 amino acids. Germline V gives CDR1 SGHRS, CDR2 YFSETQ. Trimming removed 2 bases from V and 5 bases from J, with 13 bases in between. DNA for the CDR3: TGCGCCAGCAGCTTCTATGCGGGCGGGGAGACCCAGTACTTC. Translation: CASSFYAGGETQYF.

V is TRBV5-1 and J is TRBJ2-3; maybe TRBD2 (6 bases). The CDR3 is 15 amino acids. CDR1 and CDR2 (germline): SGHRS, YFSETQ. The V end lost 4 bases, the J end lost 5 bases, and 17 bases lay between the germline ends. The CDR3 here is CASSHYRDFKDTQYF. In DNA, the CDR3 is TGCGCCAGCAGCCATTACCGGGACTTTAAAGATACGCAGTATTTT.

V is TRBV6-1 and J is TRBJ2-5, with D possibly matching TRBD2 (6 bases). The CDR3 loop spans 13 amino acids. Trimming took 8 bases from V and 5 from J, leaving 15 bases between them. The V gene's germline CDR1 is MNHNS and CDR2 SASEGT. CDR3 in amino acids: CASSGQRGETQYF. CDR3 coding DNA: TGTGCCAGCTCCGGTCAACGGGGGGAGACCCAGTACTTC.